The sample holds a few counts of the clone carrying this T cell receptor beta chain. What it recognizes is unknown. The record originates from a study of blood T cells in healthy people across ages. The study's findings and limits: Estimated diversity that came from one million T cells was considered an underestimate.

Every sample yielded at least 6.5 million isolated PBMCs. RNA extraction gave at least 5.5 micrograms of total RNA per sample. A second about 7 to 12 cycle PCR used barcoded and J-beta primers. All cDNA molecules were each tagged by a template-switch adaptor with 12 random nucleotides. Each CDR3 protein is one row after TCRdb ran MiXCR on the 5' RACE reads. The sample includes about 1.7 million distinct CDR3 sequences, approximately 30% of them seen just once. CDR1 MNHNY and CDR2 SVGAGI come from the germline V gene (reference sequence). Trimming shortened V by 8 bases and J by 1 base, and 7 bases separated the two germline ends. This CDR3 has 12 residues.

The material sequenced was blood. The J gene is TRBJ2-3, the V gene TRBV6-6; maybe TRBD2 (6 bases). The source of this sequence is a woman aged 25 to 39 in good health. The CDR3 region is CASWGGTDTQYF. Written as DNA, the CDR3 is TGTGCCAGCTGGGGGGGCACAGATACGCAGTATTTT.